The next 8 T cell receptor beta chains were all read from a single sample in a study of blood T cell repertoires in COVID-19. Method: immunoSEQ multiplex PCR; TCRdb's copy keeps in-frame clones and lacks some. The repertoire has roughly 43,000 clones, 80% to 90% of them found once; the top ten carry approximately 14%. Specimen: peripheral blood. These receptors came from a human donor in a cohort sampled during active COVID-19. The donor label of this sample is uncertain.

This clone has a single count. The V gene is TRBV11-1, the J gene TRBJ2-3, with 11 bases fitting TRBD2. There are 16 residues in the CDR3. With 1 base clipped from V and 5 bases from J, the junction kept 5 bases outside the gene matches. CDR1 and CDR2 (germline): SGHAT, FQDESV (reference sequence). The CDR3 loop reads CASSLVLAGGRDTQYF. The CDR3 DNA reads TGTGCCAGCAGCTTAGTGCTAGCGGGGGGCCGAGATACGCAGTATTTT.

This chain uses TRBV30 with TRBJ1-2; TRBD1 might be the D (5 bases). This CDR3 is 14 amino acids long. Germline assignment: CDR1 GTSNPN and CDR2 SVGIG (reference sequence). The germline V and J ends were trimmed by 4 bases and 2 bases, with 14 bases remaining between them. The CDR3 DNA is TGTGCCTGGATGGAGGGCGCAGGGAACTATGGCTACACCTTC. Amino acids: CAWMEGAGNYGYTF.

This clone was observed a handful of times. The chain recombines TRBV2 with TRBJ1-5; D not resolved. The CDR3 consists of 15 residues. CDR1 and CDR2 (germline): SNHLY, FYNNEI. The V end lost 2 bases, the J end lost 2 bases, and 10 bases lay between the germline ends. The DNA for the CDR3 is TGTGCCAGCAGTGAATTAGACATTGGCAATCAGCCCCAGCATTTT. Its protein product is CASSELDIGNQPQHF.

V usage is TRBV7-2 and J usage is TRBJ1-2; a possible D gene is TRBD1 (5 bases). This CDR3 has 14 amino acids. Germline V gene lookup returns CDR1 SGHTA and CDR2 FQGNSA. V was trimmed by 10 bases and J by 4 bases, leaving 19 bases between them. This chain's CDR3 is CATAAQAGGYGYTF. The DNA for the CDR3 is TGTGCCACCGCAGCCCAGGCGGGGGGCTATGGCTACACCTTC.

V and J are TRBV10-3 and TRBJ1-3, with D unresolved. V shed 3 bases and J shed 3 bases, with 9 bases lying between them. The germline gives CDR1 ENHRY, CDR2 SYGVKD. This CDR3 is 14 amino acids long. The CDR3 here is CAISDGGRGNTIYF. In nucleotides, the CDR3 is TGTGCCATCAGTGACGGAGGTCGTGGAAACACCATATATTTT.

This chain joins TRBV7-8 and TRBJ2-3, with 7 bases lining up with TRBD2. The CDR3 has 15 amino acids. The V and J ends lost 4 bases and 2 bases, in that order; junction bases with no gene match: 6. CDR1 and CDR2 (germline): SGHVS, FQNEAQ. The DNA of the CDR3 is TGTGCCAGCAGCTCTGGGACTACGCTCACAGATACGCAGTATTTT. This translates into CASSSGTTLTDTQYF. Variable domain in full (rest from reference TRBV7-8 and TRBJ2-3): GAGVSQSPRYKVAKRGQDVALRCDPISGHVSLFWYQQALGQGPEFLTYFQNEAQLDKSGLPSDRFFAERPEGSVSTLKIQRTQQEDSAVYLCASSSGTTLTDTQYFGPGTRLTVL.

The chain uses TRBV30 and TRBJ1-3, with no clear D. The CDR3 is 15 amino acids. The germline V gene encodes CDR1 GTSNPN and CDR2 SVGIG (reference sequence). Trimming took off 3 bases at V and 0 bases at J, with 12 bases between the two ends. CDR3 amino acids: CAWSQPTGSGNTIYF. CDR3 nucleotides: TGTGCCTGGAGCCAACCGACGGGCTCTGGAAACACCATATATTTT.

The chain has TRBV2 and TRBJ1-4; possible D gene TRBD1, 5 bases. CDR3 length equals 14 residues. Deletions cut 2 bases from V and 7 bases from J, with 11 bases between. Per germline, CDR1 SNHLY and CDR2 FYNNEI. The chain's CDR3 is CASSESGSGEKLFF. The CDR3 coding sequence is TGTGCCAGCAGTGAATCAGGGTCTGGTGAAAAACTGTTTTTT.